This passage covers 16 T cell receptor beta chains from one sample sequenced in a study of blood T cell repertoires in COVID-19. The table came from immunoSEQ multiplex PCR; TCRdb's copy has only in-frame clones and leaves some out. Here the sample spans more than 45,000 clones, 75% to 90% being singletons. The source material was peripheral blood. These receptors originate from a human donor in a cohort sampled during active COVID-19.

CDR3 amino acids: CSAYTFGTASEKLFF. CDR3 nucleotide sequence: TGCAGCGCCTACACGTTCGGCACAGCAAGTGAAAAACTGTTTTTT. V is TRBV29-1 and J is TRBJ1-4; the D is unclear. Trimming stripped 7 bases from V and 7 bases from J, with 22 bases between. CDR3 length equals 15 residues. CDR1 and CDR2 (germline): SQVTM, ANQGSEA.

The CDR3 DNA reads as TGCGCCAGCAGTGAGTTTCAGGGGGCCGAGCAGTACTTC. Translation gives CASSEFQGAEQYF. V is TRBV10-1 and J is TRBJ2-7; TRBD1 aligns across 8 bases. The V segment lost 1 base and the J segment 6 bases; nucleotides outside the gene matches: 2. Germline-derived CDR1 and CDR2 are WNHNN and SYGVQD (reference sequence). The CDR3 has 13 amino acids.

The chain combines TRBV19 with TRBJ1-1; 9 bases are a match to TRBD1. Germline V gene sequence: CDR1 LNHDA, CDR2 SQIVND (reference sequence). V lost 5 bases and J lost 5; bases outside the gene matches: 6. The CDR3 is 14 amino acids. For the CDR3, the DNA is TGTGCCAGTAGTCCGGGACAGGGAATGACTGAAGCTTTCTTT. Its translation: CASSPGQGMTEAFF.

The chain uses TRBV2 and TRBJ2-1; D not resolved. This CDR3 comprises 12 residues. V lost 8 bases, J lost 8 bases, and 13 bases lay in between. Germline V lookup: CDR1 SNHLY, CDR2 FYNNEI. DNA for the CDR3: TGTGCCAGCCAACCAAATAGAGATGAGCAGTTCTTC. Encoded protein: CASQPNRDEQFF. The full variable domain, completed using reference TRBV2 and TRBJ2-1, is EPEVTQTPSHQVTQMGQEVILRCVPISNHLYFYWYRQILGQKVEFLVSFYNNEISEKSEIFDDQFSVERPDGSNFTLKIRSTKLEDSAMYFCASQPNRDEQFFGPGTRLTVL.

This clone was observed a single time. The chain employs TRBV7-2 and TRBJ1-6, with D possibly being TRBD1 (6 bases). The V end lost 2 bases, the J end lost 17 bases, and 16 bases lay between the germline ends. The CDR3 runs to 13 residues. Germline CDR1 SGHTA, CDR2 FQGNSA. The CDR3 protein is CASSLNLGAEVHF. The DNA for the CDR3 is TGTGCCAGCAGCTTAAATCTGGGGGCGGAAGTCCACTTT.

V is TRBV10-2 and J is TRBJ2-4, with a weak D call TRBD1 (6 bases). The CDR3 sequence is 18 residues long. Trimming removed 0 bases from V and 0 bases from J, with 15 bases in between. Germline V gives CDR1 WSHSY, CDR2 SAAADI. This chain's CDR3 is CASSESPPTGLAKNIQYF. As DNA, the CDR3 is TGCGCCAGCAGTGAGTCCCCCCCCACAGGGCTAGCCAAAAACATTCAGTACTTC.

The V gene is TRBV5-1, the J gene TRBJ2-3; 7 positions agree with TRBD2. The length of the CDR3 is 15 residues. CDR1 and CDR2 from the germline V gene are SGHRS and YFSETQ. V lost 1 base and J lost 2; bases outside the gene matches: 4. The CDR3 loop reads CASSLRAGPTDTQYF. The CDR3 nucleotides read TGCGCCAGCAGCTTGCGAGCGGGACCCACAGATACGCAGTATTTT.

The V gene is TRBV10-3, the J gene TRBJ1-3; D gene ambiguous. This CDR3 has 14 residues. CDR1 and CDR2 from the germline V gene are ENHRY and SYGVKD. V dropped 7 bases and J dropped 0 bases, with 10 bases sitting between them. CDR3 bases: TGTGCCATCATGGCGGTAAGCTCTGGAAACACCATATATTTT. Translating it yields CAIMAVSSGNTIYF.

This chain uses TRBV7-9 with TRBJ1-2, with 9 bases aligning to TRBD1. The CDR3 has 14 residues. With 7 bases clipped from V and 8 bases from J, the junction kept 11 bases outside the gene matches. Germline-derived CDR1 and CDR2 are SEHNR and FQNEAQ (reference sequence). CDR3 coding DNA: TGTGCCAGCACCATTATAGGACAGGGGAGCGGCTACACCTTC. Its translation is CASTIIGQGSGYTF.

The chain joins TRBV5-5 to TRBJ2-5, with TRBD1 matching over 7 bases. V shed 0 bases and J 3 bases; nucleotides not matched to a gene: 2. In germline, CDR1 is SGHKS, CDR2 YYEKEE (reference sequence). The CDR3 covers 14 residues. The CDR3: CASSLEGGKETQYF. The CDR3 DNA is TGTGCCAGCAGCTTGGAAGGGGGCAAAGAGACCCAGTACTTC.

The CDR3 loop reads CASSSSGGFITEAFF. The CDR3 coding sequence is TGTGCCAGCAGCTCCTCAGGGGGCTTTATCACTGAAGCTTTCTTT. The gene calls are TRBV7-2 and TRBJ1-1; 8 positions agree with TRBD1. V lost 4 bases to trimming and J lost 4 bases; unmatched junction nucleotides: 8. The CDR3 extends over 15 amino acids. Germline V gene lookup returns CDR1 SGHTA and CDR2 FQGNSA.

This clone showed up just a few times. CDR3 residues: CASSYGSLAGVNEQFF. In nucleotides, the CDR3 is TGTGCCAGCAGTTACGGTTCGCTAGCGGGAGTCAATGAGCAGTTCTTC. This chain joins TRBV6-5 and TRBJ2-1; 10 bases are shared with TRBD2. The junction had 7 bases not matched to a gene; V was cut back by 2 bases and J by 6 bases. CDR1 MNHEY and CDR2 SVGAGI come from the germline V gene. This CDR3 contains 16 residues.

This clone was recorded once. The chain uses TRBV10-2 and TRBJ2-5; D gene unclear. The V end was cut by 7 bases, the J end by 5 bases, with 11 bases between. Germline values: CDR1 WSHSY, CDR2 SAAADI. The CDR3 consists of 12 residues. The CDR3 DNA is TGCGCCAGCATGATAGAGAGGGAGACCCAGTACTTC. Translating it yields CASMIERETQYF.

The chain combines TRBV6-5 with TRBJ2-5; a possible D gene is TRBD1 (6 bases). The CDR3 consists of 14 residues. CDR1 is MNHEY, CDR2 SVGAGI, per germline. The V gene lost 6 bases and the J gene lost 0 bases, with 11 bases spanning the gap. Written as DNA, the CDR3 is TGTGCCAGCAGCATAGGACAGAACCAAGAGACCCAGTACTTC. Protein product: CASSIGQNQETQYF.

The chain recombines TRBV7-9 with TRBJ2-7; possible D gene TRBD1, 5 bases. Germline lookup yields CDR1 SEHNR and CDR2 FQNEAQ (reference sequence). The CDR3 has 12 residues. V was trimmed by 5 bases and J by 6 bases, leaving 11 bases between them. The CDR3 DNA reads TGTGCCAGCAGCAATACAGGCCGCGAGCAGTACTTC. It translates to CASSNTGREQYF. Complete variable domain (other parts from reference TRBV7-9 and TRBJ2-7): DTGVSQNPRHKITKRGQNVTFRCDPISEHNRLYWYRQTLGQGPEFLTYFQNEAQLEKSRLLSDRFSAERPKGSFSTLEIQRTEQGDSAMYLCASSNTGREQYFGPGTRLTVT.

CDR3 DNA: TGTGCCAGCAGCTCCCGTCGGGGCTACGAGCAGTACTTC. Encoded protein: CASSSRRGYEQYF. V and J are TRBV7-2 and TRBJ2-7; D might be TRBD2 (5 bases). Germline V lookup: CDR1 SGHTA, CDR2 FQGNSA. The CDR3 contains 13 residues. Trimming cost V 4 bases and J 3 bases, with 10 bases left between them.